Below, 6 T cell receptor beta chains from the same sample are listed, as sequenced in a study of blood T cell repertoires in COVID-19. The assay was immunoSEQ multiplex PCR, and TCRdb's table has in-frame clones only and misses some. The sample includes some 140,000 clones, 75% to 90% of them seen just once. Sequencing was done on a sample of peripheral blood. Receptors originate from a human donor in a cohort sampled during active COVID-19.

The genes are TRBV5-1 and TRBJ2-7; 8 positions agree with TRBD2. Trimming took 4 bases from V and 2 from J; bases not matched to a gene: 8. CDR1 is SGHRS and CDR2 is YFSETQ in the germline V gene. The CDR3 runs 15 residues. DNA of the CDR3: TGCGCCAGCAGCGCAGGACCGGGACTAGCCTACGAGCAGTACTTC. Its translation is CASSAGPGLAYEQYF.

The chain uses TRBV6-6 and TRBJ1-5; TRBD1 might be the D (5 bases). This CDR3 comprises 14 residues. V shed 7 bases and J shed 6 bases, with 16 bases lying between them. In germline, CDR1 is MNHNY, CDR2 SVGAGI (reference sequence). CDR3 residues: CASTGQSGVQPQHF. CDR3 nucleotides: TGTGCCAGCACCGGACAAAGCGGGGTTCAGCCCCAGCATTTT.

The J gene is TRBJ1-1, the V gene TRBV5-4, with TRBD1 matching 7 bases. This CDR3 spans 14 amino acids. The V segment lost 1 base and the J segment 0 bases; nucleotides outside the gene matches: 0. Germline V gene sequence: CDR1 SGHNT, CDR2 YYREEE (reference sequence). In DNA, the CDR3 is TGTGCCAGCAGCTTGACAGGGGTGAACACTGAAGCTTTCTTT. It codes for CASSLTGVNTEAFF.

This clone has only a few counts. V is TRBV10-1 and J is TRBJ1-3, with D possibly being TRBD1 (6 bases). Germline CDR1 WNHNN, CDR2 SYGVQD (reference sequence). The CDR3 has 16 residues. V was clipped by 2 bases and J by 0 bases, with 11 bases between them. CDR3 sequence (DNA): TGCGCCAGCAGTGAGGGGGGCCTCCCCTCTGGAAACACCATATATTTT. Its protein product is CASSEGGLPSGNTIYF.

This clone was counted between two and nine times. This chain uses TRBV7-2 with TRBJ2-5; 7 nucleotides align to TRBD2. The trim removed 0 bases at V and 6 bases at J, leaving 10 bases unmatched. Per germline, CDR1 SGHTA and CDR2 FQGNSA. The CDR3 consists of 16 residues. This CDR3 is CASSLAAGYGVKTQYF. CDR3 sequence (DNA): TGTGCCAGCAGCTTAGCAGCGGGGTACGGGGTCAAGACCCAGTACTTC.

The CDR3 is CASSVNTDTQYF. The DNA for the CDR3 is TGTGCCAGCAGCGTTAACACAGATACGCAGTATTTT. The rearrangement links TRBV6-5 to TRBJ2-3, with D unclear. Trimming pared 6 bases from V and 2 bases from J, leaving 6 bases between. The CDR3 sequence is 12 residues long. CDR1 and CDR2 (germline): MNHEY, SVGAGI.